Presented here are 21 T cell receptor beta chains from one specimen sequenced in a study of blood T cells in healthy people across ages. The authors ran a second PCR of about 6 to 11 cycles using a sample-barcoded 5' primer and a J-beta primer mix. From the 5' RACE reads, TCRdb called clonotypes with MiXCR, one entry per CDR3 protein. The profile covers over 600,000 distinct CDR3 sequences, with 40% to 45% appearing a single time and 30% taken by the ten largest. The sequencing input was blood. These TCRs come from a man older than 75 in good health.

The genes are TRBV7-3 and TRBJ1-2; the D is unclear. Germline V gene sequence: CDR1 SGHTA, CDR2 FQGTGA. The CDR3 length is 13 residues. The V end was cut by 5 bases, the J end by 3 bases, with 10 bases between. CDR3 nucleotides: TGTGCCAGCAGCCCCGACACGGACTATGGCTACACCTTC. This encodes CASSPDTDYGYTF.

This clonotype was found a few times. The genes are TRBV5-1 and TRBJ2-5; D ambiguous. Looked up from germline, CDR1 is SGHRS and CDR2 is YFSETQ. The CDR3 length is 14 residues. The ends were cut back, 2 bases at V and 2 bases at J, with 10 bases in the middle. The CDR3 DNA sequence: TGCGCCAGCAGCTTTTTCCAGGCACAAGAGACCCAGTACTTC. It codes for CASSFFQAQETQYF.

This chain connects TRBV6-1 to TRBJ2-2; 11 bases line up with TRBD2. The CDR3 is 15 residues long. Looked up from germline, CDR1 is MNHNS and CDR2 is SASEGT. V lost 10 bases to trimming and J lost 1 base; unmatched junction nucleotides: 5. The CDR3 here is CATLGTSGNTGELFF. The CDR3 coding sequence is TGTGCCACCTTAGGGACTAGCGGGAACACCGGGGAGCTGTTTTTT.

The table lists this clonotype with a few counts. The rearrangement joins TRBV5-5 to TRBJ2-1; no firm D call. Germline CDR1 is SGHKS and CDR2 is YYEKEE (reference sequence). Trimming removed 2 bases at V and 7 bases at J, with 16 bases between. The CDR3 totals 15 residues. The DNA of the CDR3 is TGTGCCAGCAGCTTTGACCCACCCCGGTCTAATGAGCAGTTCTTC. Encoded protein: CASSFDPPRSNEQFF.

V usage is TRBV6-1 and J usage is TRBJ1-2; 7 bases fit TRBD1. The CDR3 runs 21 residues. Germline CDR1 is MNHNS and CDR2 is SASEGT. J was trimmed by 5 bases and V by 1 base; bases with no gene match: 25. CDR3 nucleotides: TGTGCCAGCAGTGAAGTTTTGGGTCGGGACAGAGGCTTCCAAGGGCTTTATGGCTACACCTTC. Translation: CASSEVLGRDRGFQGLYGYTF.

This chain links TRBV15 with TRBJ2-5; D uncertain. Trimming removed 9 bases at V and 2 bases at J, with 13 bases between. This CDR3 is 13 amino acids long. Germline CDR1 LNHNV, CDR2 YYDKDF (reference sequence). Here the CDR3 DNA reads TGTGCCACTACGAAGTCCCGACAAGAGACCCAGTACTTC. It is translated as CATTKSRQETQYF. Complete variable domain (other parts from reference TRBV15 and TRBJ2-5): DAMVIQNPRYQVTQFGKPVTLSCSQTLNHNVMYWYQQKSSQAPKLLFHYYDKDFNNEADTPDNFQSRRPNTSFCFLDIRSPGLGDTAMYLCATTKSRQETQYFGPGTRLLVL.

There are many counts of this clonotype. V gene TRBV7-9 combines with J gene TRBJ2-1, with D hard to call. Germline V CDR1 and CDR2: SEHNR, FQNEAQ (reference sequence). The V end was cut by 2 bases, the J end by 4 bases, with 9 bases between. This CDR3 is built from 14 residues. The CDR3 loop is CASSLSTEYNEQFF. CDR3 coding DNA: TGTGCCAGCAGCTTAAGTACGGAATACAATGAGCAGTTCTTC.

On this clonotype: One end of the junction fails to match germline, which may point to a read error. The gene calls are TRBV6-2 or TRBV6-3 and TRBJ2-3, with D possibly being TRBD1 or TRBD2 (5 bases each). In germline, CDR1 is MNHEY, CDR2 SVGEGT. The CDR3 spans 13 residues. CDR3 sequence: CTSSHGATDTQYF. The CDR3 DNA follows: TGTACCAGCAGTCACGGGGCCACAGATACGCAGTATTTT.

The chain carries TRBV6-2 or TRBV6-3 and TRBJ2-5, with TRBD1 as a possible D gene (6 bases). CDR3 length: 16 amino acids. V was clipped by 6 bases and J by 11 bases, with 28 bases between them. The germline V gene has CDR1 MNHEY and CDR2 SVGEGT. CDR3 DNA sequence: TGTGCCAGCAGACCTTGGACGCGCGAACAGGGTGTTGAGCAGTACTTC. This codes for CASRPWTREQGVEQYF.

Comments on this clonotype: Being one base from a much bigger clone, this may be a read error. CDR3 DNA: TGCGCCAGCAGCCTCCTCTCTAGCGGGAGGGCCGGCGAGGCCCAGTACTTC. It is translated as CASSLLSSGRAGEAQYF. The chain combines TRBV5-1 with TRBJ2-5; TRBD2 matches 12 bases. The V segment lost 4 bases and the J segment 9 bases; nucleotides outside the gene matches: 16. The CDR3 spans 17 residues. The germline V gene encodes CDR1 SGHRS and CDR2 YFSETQ.

The chain recombines TRBV20-1 with TRBJ2-1, with 8 bases fitting TRBD2. Per the germline V gene, CDR1 is DFQATT and CDR2 is SNEGSKA (reference sequence). The CDR3 runs 15 residues. Unmatched junction bases numbered 14, after V lost 5 bases and J lost 8 bases. CDR3 loop: CSAQNLREGGDEQFF. The CDR3 DNA sequence: TGCAGTGCTCAAAACCTCCGGGAGGGAGGCGATGAGCAGTTCTTC.

The chain carries TRBV7-9 and TRBJ1-2; TRBD1 matches 10 bases. With V trimmed by 8 bases and J by 6 bases, 6 bases remained unmatched. The V gene's germline CDR1 is SEHNR and CDR2 FQNEAQ (reference sequence). The CDR3 extends over 13 amino acids. The CDR3 spells CASDGQGDDGYTF. The CDR3 region has the DNA TGTGCCAGCGACGGACAGGGGGACGATGGCTACACCTTC.

This chain joins TRBV12-3 or TRBV12-4 and TRBJ2-3; no clear D. The CDR3 covers 15 residues. The V gene lost 8 bases and the J gene lost 4 bases, with 19 bases spanning the gap. CDR3 sequence: CASAPLIYKPDTQYF. The CDR3 bases are TGTGCCAGCGCACCCCTAATCTATAAGCCAGATACGCAGTATTTT.

This clonotype was picked up a small number of times. V gene TRBV28 combines with J gene TRBJ2-4; D not certain. Deletions cut 7 bases from V and 6 bases from J, with 16 bases between. This CDR3 is built from 14 residues. Germline V lookup: CDR1 MDHEN, CDR2 SYDVKM. Written as DNA, the CDR3 is TGTGCCAGCAACCCCCCCACACCAGGAAACATTCAGTACTTC. This encodes CASNPPTPGNIQYF.

The gene calls are TRBV2 and TRBJ2-6; perhaps TRBD1 as D (5 bases). Deletions cut 8 bases from V and 4 bases from J, with 9 bases between. This CDR3 is 13 amino acids long. Looked up from germline, CDR1 is SNHLY and CDR2 is FYNNEI. The CDR3 sequence is CASGAEGANVLTF. CDR3 coding DNA: TGTGCCAGCGGGGCGGAGGGGGCCAACGTCCTGACTTTC.

This clonotype was observed a handful of times. The chain is built from TRBV29-1 and TRBJ1-1; possible D gene TRBD1, 6 bases. Germline V lookup: CDR1 SQVTM, CDR2 ANQGSEA. V lost 5 bases and J lost 3, with 10 bases in between. CDR3 length: 12 residues. CDR3 coding DNA: TGCAGCGTTTCAAGGGGGTACACTGAAGCTTTCTTT. Amino acid sequence: CSVSRGYTEAFF.

Comment on this clonotype: The junction differs from germline at one of its ends, possibly a read error. The V call is TRBV5-1, the J call TRBJ2-3, with D tentatively TRBD1 (6 bases). In germline, CDR1 is SGHRS, CDR2 YFSETQ. The CDR3 consists of 13 residues. The CDR3: CASSTGGTETQYF. DNA for the CDR3: TGCGCCAGTTCGACAGGAGGCACAGAGACGCAGTATTTT.

This clonotype has just a few counts. This chain uses TRBV30 with TRBJ2-7; the match to TRBD2 covers 9 bases. Germline CDR1 reads GTSNPN; CDR2 reads SVGIG (reference sequence). The CDR3 covers 14 residues. V lost 1 base and J lost 6; bases outside the gene matches: 7. The CDR3, as DNA: TGTGCCTGGAGTGAGGGCGGGAGGGTCCCCGAGCAGTACTTC. It is translated as CAWSEGGRVPEQYF. The variable domain in full, with the rest retrieved from reference TRBV30 and TRBJ2-7, is SQTIHQWPATLVQPVGSPLSLECTVEGTSNPNLYWYRQAAGRGLQLLFYSVGIGQISSEVPQNLSASRPQDRQFILSSKKLLLSDSGFYLCAWSEGGRVPEQYFGPGTRLTVT.

This clonotype appeared a few times. The rearrangement links TRBV21-1 to TRBJ2-2; the table's D call, TRBD1, has no DNA check behind it. TRBV21-1 is deemed a pseudogene. CDR3 length: 17 residues. The CDR3 DNA reads TGTGCCAGCAGCAATGGACAGGGGCCCTCGAACACCGGGGAGCTGTTTTTT. This encodes CASSNGQGPSNTGELFF.

V usage is TRBV2 and J usage is TRBJ2-2; 8 bases are a match to TRBD1. The CDR3 has 14 residues. Per germline, CDR1 SNHLY and CDR2 FYNNEI. V trimming: 9 bases; J trimming: 1 base; junction bases outside the gene matches: 4. This chain's CDR3 is CARGDRQNTGELFF. The CDR3 DNA is TGTGCCAGGGGGGACAGGCAGAACACCGGGGAGCTGTTTTTT.

The chain carries TRBV4-2 and TRBJ2-7; 12 positions agree with TRBD2. With V trimmed by 7 bases and J by 2 bases, 9 bases remained unmatched. The CDR3 is 16 amino acids. The V gene's germline CDR1 is LGHNA and CDR2 YNFKEQ. The CDR3: CASNQKLAGGTYEQYF. DNA of the CDR3: TGTGCCAGCAACCAGAAACTAGCGGGAGGAACCTACGAGCAGTACTTC.